Below are 30 T cell receptor beta chains sequenced from a single sample in a study of shared clonotypes between healthy human individuals. Measured with immunoSEQ multiplex PCR; TCRdb has only the in-frame clones, and not every one. Seen here are some 1.5 million clones, around 97% observed once, and the top ten hold over 1%. Sequencing input: naive CD4+ T cells sorted from blood. Subset indicated: CD45RA+ positively selected. The receptor source for this set is a young man in good health.

J is TRBJ1-2 and V is TRBV10-2, with TRBD1 identical over 12 bases. The CDR3 is 13 residues long. J lost 8 bases, V lost 6 bases, and 4 bases had no gene match. CDR1 is WSHSY and CDR2 is SAAADI in the germline V gene. DNA of the CDR3: TGCGCCAGCAGGGGGACAGGGGGCGAGGGCTACACCTTC. It codes for CASRGTGGEGYTF.

The chain employs TRBV9 and TRBJ1-1; D ambiguous. The CDR3 length is 15 residues. CDR1 is SGDLS, CDR2 YYNGEE, per germline. The V end was cut by 0 bases, the J end by 5 bases, with 14 bases between. The CDR3 DNA is TGTGCCAGCAGCGTAGGCGGCGCCGGAAGGACTGAAGCTTTCTTT. Protein: CASSVGGAGRTEAFF.

The rearrangement links TRBV11-2 to TRBJ2-7; tentative D call: TRBD1 (6 bases). Germline V gives CDR1 SGHAT, CDR2 FQNNGV. CDR3 length: 15 amino acids. Trimming shortened V by 0 bases and J by 4 bases, and 13 bases separated the two germline ends. CDR3 in DNA: TGTGCCAGCAGCTTAGATCGGAGTCAGGGGTACGAGCAGTACTTC. Amino acid sequence: CASSLDRSQGYEQYF.

The chain uses TRBV19 and TRBJ1-2; D call uncertain. This CDR3 region has 13 residues. Trimming left V 3 bases short and J 6 bases short, with 11 bases between. Germline V gene lookup returns CDR1 LNHDA and CDR2 SQIVND (reference sequence). The CDR3: CASSIKSPNGYTF. The CDR3 region has the DNA TGTGCCAGTAGTATTAAGTCTCCTAATGGCTACACCTTC.

V and J are TRBV7-6 and TRBJ2-2; 8 bases are a match to TRBD1. V shed 5 bases, J shed 4 bases, and the junction held 6 bases outside the gene matches. Germline V lookup: CDR1 SGHVS, CDR2 FNYEAQ. The CDR3 length is 15 residues. The CDR3 is CASSIGQGVTGELFF. DNA of the CDR3: TGTGCCAGCAGCATCGGACAGGGAGTCACCGGGGAGCTGTTTTTT.

This chain links TRBV11-3 with TRBJ1-3; no clear D gene. CDR3 length equals 14 residues. Germline loops: CDR1 SGHNT, CDR2 YENEEA. Trimming removed 1 base from V and 2 bases from J, with 6 bases in between. The CDR3 DNA follows: TGTGCCAGCAGCTTAGGTCCTACTGGAAACACCATATATTTT. Translation: CASSLGPTGNTIYF.

CDR3 residues: CASSYLGLNYEQYF. CDR3 nucleotides: TGCGCCAGCAGTTACCTGGGGCTCAACTACGAGCAGTACTTC. The genes are TRBV10-2 and TRBJ2-7, with D possibly being TRBD1 (5 bases). The CDR3 has 14 residues. In germline, CDR1 is WSHSY, CDR2 SAAADI. The germline V and J ends were trimmed by 5 bases and 3 bases, with 14 bases remaining between them.

The rearrangement joins TRBV5-6 to TRBJ2-7; D might be TRBD2 (6 bases). The CDR3 loop spans 16 amino acids. V was pared by 1 base and J by 1 base, with 15 bases between. CDR1 SGHDT and CDR2 YYEEEE come from the germline V gene. The CDR3 region has the DNA TGTGCCAGCAGCTTGCTCGACTTTGCGGGGTCCTACGAGCAGTACTTC. Its translation is CASSLLDFAGSYEQYF.

This sequence joins TRBV2 and TRBJ2-7; either TRBD1 or TRBD2 may supply D (5 bases each). The V end was cut by 6 bases, the J end by 5 bases, with 17 bases between. Germline assignment: CDR1 SNHLY and CDR2 FYNNEI. This CDR3 has 14 amino acids. This chain's CDR3 is CASRRTLRDHEQYF. CDR3 sequence (DNA): TGTGCCAGCAGGAGGACACTTCGGGACCACGAGCAGTACTTC.

This clone was picked up one time. The genes are TRBV6-6 and TRBJ1-5; the D is unclear. V was shortened by 2 bases and J by 3 bases, with 5 bases between the two germline ends. The CDR3 totals 13 residues. Germline V gives CDR1 MNHNY, CDR2 SVGAGI (reference sequence). The CDR3 coding sequence is TGTGCCAGCAGTTACCAATTCAATCAGCCCCAGCATTTT. It is translated as CASSYQFNQPQHF.

This chain links TRBV29-1 with TRBJ2-1; 9 bases align to TRBD2. The germline CDR1 and CDR2 sequences are SQVTM and ANQGSEA. The CDR3 spans 14 residues. The junction had 6 bases not matched to a gene; V was cut back by 5 bases and J by 4 bases. In DNA form, the CDR3 reads TGCAGCGTTATAGCGGGAGAAGGGTACAATGAGCAGTTCTTC. Its protein product is CSVIAGEGYNEQFF.

This rearrangement joins TRBV27 to TRBJ1-1, with a possible D match to TRBD1 (6 bases). Germline CDR1 and CDR2: MNHEY and SMNVEV (reference sequence). This CDR3 region has 17 residues. V lost 6 bases, J lost 0 bases, and 20 bases lay in between. The CDR3: CASSGITGISLNTEAFF. CDR3 bases: TGTGCCAGCAGCGGGATTACAGGGATTTCCCTGAACACTGAAGCTTTCTTT.

The chain uses TRBV11-3 and TRBJ2-7; no definite D call. Germline lookup yields CDR1 SGHNT and CDR2 YENEEA. V shed 5 bases and J shed 0 bases, with 14 bases lying between them. CDR3 length: 15 residues. The CDR3 nucleotides read TGTGCCAGCAGCCTAGGGATCCTCAGCTCCTACGAGCAGTACTTC. Protein product: CASSLGILSSYEQYF.

As for this clone: Distinct nucleotide sequences in the sample also encode this CDR3. V gene TRBV9 combines with J gene TRBJ2-3, with D perhaps TRBD2 (6 bases). CDR3 length: 15 amino acids. Germline V gives CDR1 SGDLS, CDR2 YYNGEE. V gave up 1 base and J gave up 0 bases, with 9 bases separating them. The CDR3 nucleotides are TGTGCCAGCAGCGTATTGGCGGGAAGCACAGATACGCAGTATTTT. The encoded protein is CASSVLAGSTDTQYF.

The V gene is TRBV11-2, the J gene TRBJ2-1; 9 bases map to TRBD1. The length of the CDR3 is 15 residues. Germline loops: CDR1 SGHAT, CDR2 FQNNGV. J gave up 3 bases and V 6 bases, and 6 bases lay outside the gene matches. The DNA for the CDR3 is TGTGCCAGCAGTTCCGGACAGGGGAGCTACAATGAGCAGTTCTTC. Amino acid sequence: CASSSGQGSYNEQFF.

The chain links TRBV14 to TRBJ2-2; 7 bases align to TRBD1. Per the germline V gene, CDR1 is SGHDN and CDR2 is FVKESK. The CDR3 has 16 amino acids. V lost 8 bases and J lost 1; bases outside the gene matches: 10. The CDR3 nucleotides are TGTGCCAGCTTCCTCGACAGGACAGGGAACACCGGGGAGCTGTTTTTT. It specifies CASFLDRTGNTGELFF.

This clone showed up just a few times. This chain joins TRBV18 and TRBJ2-3; TRBD2 matches 8 bases. Germline-derived CDR1 and CDR2 are KGHSH and LQKENI. This CDR3 has 15 amino acids. Unmatched junction bases numbered 5, after V lost 3 bases and J lost 3 bases. The CDR3 DNA sequence: TGTGCCAGCTCACCCGGGAGGGCCCTGACAGATACGCAGTATTTT. Its protein product is CASSPGRALTDTQYF.

The chain uses TRBV7-2 and TRBJ2-5; 14 bases fit TRBD2. V was clipped by 4 bases and J by 13 bases; unmatched bases: 11. The CDR3 length is 15 residues. Germline values: CDR1 SGHTA, CDR2 FQGNSA. This chain's CDR3 is CASSWAGTSGSDPYF. The CDR3 nucleotides read TGTGCCAGCAGCTGGGCCGGGACTAGCGGGAGCGACCCGTACTTC.

A word on this clone: Other DNA sequences in this specimen translate into the identical CDR3. The CDR3 protein is CASSTTPGREVRGYGYTF. CDR3 DNA: TGTGCCAGCAGCACAACCCCGGGTAGGGAGGTTCGAGGCTATGGCTACACCTTC. The V call is TRBV5-6, the J call TRBJ1-2; D gene ambiguous. This CDR3 region has 18 residues. Between the trimmed V and J ends, which lost 4 bases and 4 bases, there was a span of 26 bases. Germline V gives CDR1 SGHDT, CDR2 YYEEEE. Together with reference TRBV5-6 and TRBJ1-2, the CDR3 gives the full variable domain: DAGVTQSPTHLIKTRGQQVTLRCSPKSGHDTVSWYQQALGQGPQFIFQYYEEEERQRGNFPDRFSGHQFPNYSSELNVNALLLGDSALYLCASSTTPGREVRGYGYTFGSGTRLTVV.

V gene TRBV5-1 combines with J gene TRBJ2-7; the match to TRBD1 covers 8 bases. The junction had 5 bases not matched to a gene; V was cut back by 4 bases and J by 5 bases. The CDR3 length is 13 residues. The germline CDR1 and CDR2 sequences are SGHRS and YFSETQ. The DNA for the CDR3 is TGCGCCAGCAGCGGGGGGACAGGCGACGAGCAGTACTTC. Translated, it gives CASSGGTGDEQYF.

The DNA of the CDR3 is TGCAGTGCTCTCTTTGAGACCCAGTACTTC. This gives the protein CSALFETQYF. The chain joins TRBV20-1 to TRBJ2-5, with D hard to call. Germline lookup yields CDR1 DFQATT and CDR2 SNEGSKA (reference sequence). The CDR3 contains 10 residues. The ends were cut back, 5 bases at V and 5 bases at J, with 6 bases in the middle.

In this sample, this clone turned up once. The identical CDR3 is also encoded by other nucleotide sequences in the sample. The rearrangement joins TRBV19 to TRBJ2-7, with 10 bases that match TRBD2. CDR1 and CDR2 (germline): LNHDA, SQIVND (reference sequence). V gave up 1 base and J gave up 2 bases; unmatched junction bases: 2. The CDR3 is 15 residues long. As DNA, the CDR3 is TGTGCCAGTAGTATAGGCCTAGCGGGAGCCTACGAGCAGTACTTC. Its translation is CASSIGLAGAYEQYF.

The gene calls are TRBV5-4 and TRBJ1-2, with D possibly matching TRBD1 (5 bases). Per germline, CDR1 SGHNT and CDR2 YYREEE (reference sequence). The length of the CDR3 is 16 residues. V dropped 0 bases and J dropped 3 bases, with 15 bases sitting between them. CDR3 protein: CASSLVSGQGYYGYTF. DNA for the CDR3: TGTGCCAGCAGCTTGGTTTCCGGGCAGGGATACTATGGCTACACCTTC.

Concerning this clone: Other DNA sequences of this sample code for an identical CDR3. V gene TRBV5-1 combines with J gene TRBJ1-1, with D perhaps matching TRBD1 (6 bases). The V gene's germline CDR1 is SGHRS and CDR2 YFSETQ. This CDR3 has 14 amino acids. Trimming removed 0 bases at V and 3 bases at J, with 9 bases between. CDR3 residues: CASSLEGGHTEAFF. The CDR3 region has the DNA TGCGCCAGCAGCTTGGAAGGGGGGCACACTGAAGCTTTCTTT.

On this clone itself: The junction departs from the called germline gene at one end, perhaps through a read error. CDR3 loop: CASRLDEYGYTF. The CDR3 DNA reads TGTGCCAGCAGGTTGGACGAGTATGGCTACACCTTC. The rearrangement joins TRBV5-4 to TRBJ1-2; D unresolved. From germline, CDR1 is SGHNT and CDR2 YYREEE (reference sequence). The CDR3 loop spans 12 amino acids.

In this sample, this clone turned up once. The gene calls are TRBV28 and TRBJ2-7; either TRBD1 or TRBD2 may supply D (6 bases each). V was trimmed by 5 bases and J by 4 bases, leaving 21 bases between them. Germline CDR1 is MDHEN and CDR2 is SYDVKM. This CDR3 has 16 residues. Written as DNA, the CDR3 is TGTGCCAGCAGTGGAGGGGACACCGTGGGGGCGTACGAGCAGTACTTC. This gives the protein CASSGGDTVGAYEQYF.

This chain connects TRBV28 to TRBJ2-7; D is perhaps TRBD1 (5 bases). Trimming left V 2 bases short and J 0 bases short, with 11 bases between. CDR1 MDHEN and CDR2 SYDVKM come from the germline V gene. This CDR3 spans 15 amino acids. The chain's CDR3 is CASSLLQGFSYEQYF. CDR3 in DNA: TGTGCCAGCAGTTTACTGCAGGGATTCTCCTACGAGCAGTACTTC.

The CDR3 is CSVEDDRSNTEAFF. The CDR3 bases are TGCAGCGTTGAAGACGACAGAAGTAACACTGAAGCTTTCTTT. The chain recombines TRBV29-1 with TRBJ1-1, with a tentative D call TRBD1 (5 bases). The V gene's germline CDR1 is SQVTM and CDR2 ANQGSEA. This CDR3 region has 14 residues. Trimming shortened V by 0 bases and J by 2 bases, and 10 bases separated the two germline ends.

The gene calls are TRBV4-1 and TRBJ2-5; D is possibly TRBD1 or TRBD2 (5 bases each). The CDR3 loop spans 11 amino acids. CDR1 MGHRA and CDR2 YSYEKL come from the germline V gene. With 4 bases removed from V and 5 bases from J, the gap between germline ends came to 5 bases. CDR3 coding DNA: TGCGCCAGCAGCCGGGGGGAGACCCAGTACTTC. This sequence encodes CASSRGETQYF.

The chain has TRBV5-1 and TRBJ2-5; 9 nucleotides match TRBD2. Trimming cost V 7 bases and J 1 base; bases outside gene matches: 8. The CDR3 covers 15 residues. Germline CDR1 reads SGHRS; CDR2 reads YFSETQ. CDR3: CASHEPTSGQETQYF. The CDR3 nucleotides are TGCGCCAGCCATGAACCGACTAGCGGCCAAGAGACCCAGTACTTC. Drawing the rest from reference TRBV5-1 and TRBJ2-5, the complete variable domain is KAGVTQTPRYLIKTRGQQVTLSCSPISGHRSVSWYQQTPGQGLQFLFEYFSETQRNKGNFPGRFSGRQFSNSRSEMNVSTLELGDSALYLCASHEPTSGQETQYFGPGTRLLVL.